The 15 T cell receptor beta chains listed next were all sequenced from one sample in a study of T cell changes during pregnancy in multiple sclerosis (dated by TCRdb to about 2019). The method was the immunoSEQ multiplex PCR assay. This immuneACCESS table, as held by TCRdb, lists in-frame sequences with V and J called but not all clones. Of the missing ones, under half trace to an unresolved V gene in checked studies; the others have no known cause. The sample includes about 130,000 clones, with roughly 95% observed a single time. Clones ranked in the top ten supply 0.4% to 0.5% of the sample. The specimen was peripheral blood, collected after pregnancy. The origin of the receptors is a female donor with multiple sclerosis, enrolled in a pregnancy study.

The rearrangement links TRBV5-1 to TRBJ1-2; a weak D match, TRBD1 (5 bases). Trimming shortened V by 0 bases and J by 6 bases, and 9 bases separated the two germline ends. CDR1 and CDR2 from the germline V gene are SGHRS and YFSETQ. The CDR3 has 13 residues. The CDR3 loop is CASSLAGGDGYTF. In nucleotides, the CDR3 is TGCGCCAGCAGCTTGGCGGGAGGGGATGGCTACACCTTC.

CDR3 sequence reads: CASSALAGASTDTQYF. In DNA form, the CDR3 reads TGTGCCAGCAGTGCGCTAGCGGGAGCTAGCACAGATACGCAGTATTTT. The chain couples TRBV2 to TRBJ2-3; 10 bases are shared with TRBD2. The junction had 4 bases not matched to a gene; V was cut back by 4 bases and J by 0 bases. The V gene's germline CDR1 is SNHLY and CDR2 FYNNEI. The CDR3 contains 16 residues.

The chain has TRBV27 and TRBJ1-1; 12 bases line up with TRBD1. V gave up 2 bases and J gave up 10 bases; unmatched junction bases: 5. The CDR3 has 14 amino acids. Germline loops: CDR1 MNHEY, CDR2 SMNVEV (reference sequence). The CDR3 is CASSLGGQGAPAFF. CDR3 coding DNA: TGTGCCAGCAGTTTAGGGGGACAGGGGGCGCCAGCTTTCTTT.

The chain carries TRBV4-1 and TRBJ2-7; no definite D call. CDR1 is MGHRA, CDR2 YSYEKL, per germline. Trimming removed 2 bases at V and 12 bases at J, with 17 bases between. The CDR3 extends over 13 amino acids. This CDR3 is CASSQIGPQPLYF. CDR3 in DNA: TGCGCCAGCAGCCAAATTGGGCCCCAACCCCTGTACTTC.

The chain employs TRBV13 and TRBJ2-7, with 8 bases aligning to TRBD1. The CDR3 contains 15 residues. Germline-derived CDR1 and CDR2 are PRHDT and FYEKMQ (reference sequence). V shed 5 bases, J shed 0 bases, and the junction held 6 bases outside the gene matches. CDR3 loop: CASSLSGTGSYEQYF. The CDR3 coding sequence is TGTGCCAGCAGCCTGTCCGGGACAGGCTCCTACGAGCAGTACTTC.

The V and J genes are TRBV5-6 and TRBJ2-3; 8 nucleotides match TRBD1. After removal of 0 bases from V and 4 bases from J, the junction contained 4 bases not matched to a gene. CDR1 and CDR2 (germline): SGHDT, YYEEEE. CDR3 size: 15 residues. The CDR3 coding sequence is TGTGCCAGCAGCTTGGGACAGGGGACTCCAGATACGCAGTATTTT. Translation: CASSLGQGTPDTQYF.

The CDR3 nucleotides are TGTGCCAGCAGCCCTACTGCGGGAGGGGGGACCCAGTACTTC. Its protein is CASSPTAGGGTQYF. The rearrangement links TRBV9 to TRBJ2-5; TRBD2 agrees at 9 bases. The germline V gene encodes CDR1 SGDLS and CDR2 YYNGEE. J gave up 7 bases and V 4 bases, and 8 bases lay outside the gene matches. The length of the CDR3 is 14 residues.

V usage is TRBV7-9 and J usage is TRBJ1-3; no definite D call. V dropped 2 bases and J dropped 0 bases, with 11 bases sitting between them. The CDR3 is made up of 16 amino acids. Germline loops: CDR1 SEHNR, CDR2 FQNEAQ (reference sequence). CDR3 nucleotide sequence: TGTGCCAGCAGCTTATACTCCGTGAGCTCTGGAAACACCATATATTTT. Translating it yields CASSLYSVSSGNTIYF.

The chain joins TRBV28 to TRBJ2-7, with 9 nucleotides matching TRBD1. The germline V gene encodes CDR1 MDHEN and CDR2 SYDVKM. J gave up 7 bases and V 5 bases, and 3 bases lay outside the gene matches. The CDR3 is made up of 12 amino acids. CDR3 sequence: CASSDRGGEQYF. DNA of the CDR3: TGTGCCAGCAGTGACAGGGGGGGGGAGCAGTACTTC. Variable domain in full (rest from reference TRBV28 and TRBJ2-7): DVKVTQSSRYLVKRTGEKVFLECVQDMDHENMFWYRQDPGLGLRLIYFSYDVKMKEKGDIPEGYSVSREKKERFSLILESASTNQTSMYLCASSDRGGEQYFGPGTRLTVT.

The gene calls are TRBV5-1 and TRBJ2-2; 11 bases are a match to TRBD2. The CDR3 contains 19 residues. With V trimmed by 0 bases and J by 1 base, 8 bases remained unmatched. Germline lookup yields CDR1 SGHRS and CDR2 YFSETQ. Here the CDR3 reads CASSLALAGVSRNTGELFF. The DNA of the CDR3 is TGCGCCAGCAGCTTGGCACTAGCGGGAGTGAGTAGGAACACCGGGGAGCTGTTTTTT.

The chain is built from TRBV29-1 and TRBJ2-1; 7 bases are a match to TRBD2. This CDR3 spans 14 amino acids. The germline gives CDR1 SQVTM, CDR2 ANQGSEA. V trimming: 2 bases; J trimming: 3 bases; junction bases outside the gene matches: 4. Here the CDR3 DNA reads TGCAGCGTTGAACAGCGGGGAGTCTACAATGAGCAGTTCTTC. Encoded protein: CSVEQRGVYNEQFF.

The chain joins TRBV7-2 to TRBJ2-3; no clear D gene. The CDR3 covers 12 residues. V lost 6 bases to trimming and J lost 3 bases, with 7 bases between them. Germline assignment: CDR1 SGHTA and CDR2 FQGNSA. CDR3 amino acids: CASRPQTDTQYF. CDR3 DNA: TGTGCCAGCAGACCACAGACAGATACGCAGTATTTT. Combining the CDR3 with reference TRBV7-2 and TRBJ2-3 gives the whole variable domain GAGVSQSPSNKVTEKGKDVELRCDPISGHTALYWYRQSLGQGLEFLIYFQGNSAPDKSGLPSDRFSAERTGGSVSTLTIQRTQQEDSAVYLCASRPQTDTQYFGPGTRLTVL.

This sequence joins TRBV7-8 and TRBJ2-1; D is undetermined. This CDR3 has 12 amino acids. V dropped 2 bases and J dropped 5 bases, with 4 bases sitting between them. In germline, CDR1 is SGHVS, CDR2 FQNEAQ. CDR3 sequence reads: CASSLTNNEQFF. The CDR3 DNA reads TGTGCCAGCAGCTTAACTAACAATGAGCAGTTCTTC.

The chain uses TRBV14 and TRBJ1-2; D call uncertain. The germline V and J ends were trimmed by 0 bases and 8 bases, with 16 bases remaining between them. The length of the CDR3 is 15 residues. Germline CDR1 reads SGHDN; CDR2 reads FVKESK. DNA for the CDR3: TGTGCCAGCAGCCAAGATCTTCACGGAGGCTACGGCTACACCTTC. Translating it yields CASSQDLHGGYGYTF.

This clone appeared a single time. The chain uses TRBV29-1 and TRBJ2-7, with D tentatively TRBD1 (5 bases). CDR1 and CDR2 from the germline V gene are SQVTM and ANQGSEA. The CDR3 is made up of 13 amino acids. Trimming shortened V by 7 bases and J by 1 base, and 14 bases separated the two germline ends. CDR3 nucleotide sequence: TGCAGCGCTCTGGAAAGGGGTTCCTACGAGCAGTACTTC. Its protein is CSALERGSYEQYF.